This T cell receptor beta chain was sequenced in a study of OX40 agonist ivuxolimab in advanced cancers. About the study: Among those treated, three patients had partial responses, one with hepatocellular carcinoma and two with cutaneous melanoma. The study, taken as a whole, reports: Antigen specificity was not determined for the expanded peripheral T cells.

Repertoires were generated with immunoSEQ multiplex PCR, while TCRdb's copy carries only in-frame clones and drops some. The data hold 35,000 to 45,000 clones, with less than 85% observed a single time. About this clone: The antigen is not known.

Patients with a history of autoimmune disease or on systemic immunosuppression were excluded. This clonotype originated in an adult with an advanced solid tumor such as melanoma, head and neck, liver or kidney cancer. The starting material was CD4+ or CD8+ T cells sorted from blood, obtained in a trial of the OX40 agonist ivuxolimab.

This CDR3 is CASSELGALETQYF. The CDR3 DNA reads TGTGCCAGCAGTGAATTAGGGGCTCTAGAGACCCAGTACTTC. The V gene is TRBV25-1, the J gene TRBJ2-5, with D perhaps TRBD1 (5 bases). In germline, CDR1 is MGHDK, CDR2 SYGVNS. The V end was cut by 1 base, the J end by 4 bases, with 10 bases between. The CDR3 is 14 residues long.